The source of this T cell receptor beta chain is a study of T cell repertoires in aging, cancer and after chemotherapy (dated by TCRdb to between 2018 and 2020). About the full investigation: The donors fell into six age groups ranging from 30 or younger to 70 or older, and each group had at least three individuals. In total, the full dataset held some 8.2 million TCR reads. To look at immunoaging and at how T cells reconstitute after chemotherapy, the study profiled TCR beta repertoires in peripheral blood from both healthy donors and cancer patients. A cohort of 200 to 250 cancer patients (more than 90 with hematological and around 130 with solid cancers) was assembled, and 95 to 100 healthy donors were included as a reference group. In the solid tumor group, the paired samples taken before and after chemotherapy came from patients with brain tumors (glioblastoma) who were receiving therapy based on temozolomide. What the authors observed across the whole study: In both cancer cohorts, the median generation probability rose over the chemotherapy interval, which suggests that the repertoire was reconstituted through rebound thymic output. It was noted by the authors that conclusions about immunological memory after chemotherapy cannot be drawn from the repertoire data. In healthy donors, the decline in TCR diversity with age was mainly due to loss of richness, whereas in cancer patients loss of evenness also played a role. Compared with age-matched healthy donors, untreated patients with hematological or solid cancers had significantly lower TCR diversity and higher clonality in blood.

As encoded in the germline V gene (reference sequence), CDR1 is SGHNT while CDR2 is YYREEE. The junction shows trimming of 1 base on V and 14 bases on J, plus 12 bases between the germline ends. The CDR3 goes from the cysteine to the phenylalanine over 11 residues. This entry keeps only the CDR3 DNA: 33 bases, framed from base 1. Multiplex touch-down PCR with a mixed TRB-A/B primer pool was used to amplify rearranged TRB sequences covering the V, D and J segments. Two consecutive PCR reactions with Phusion HS II polymerase added Illumina adapters and sample indices to the amplicons. Amplicons were gel-purified using the NucleoSpin Gel and PCR Clean-up kit and were subsequently checked with Qubit and an Agilent 2100 Bioanalyzer. Libraries were sequenced on an Illumina MiSeq using 600-cycle, single-indexed, paired-end runs. The authors' analysis ran thus. MiXCR versions 2.12 and 3.0.5 were used to process the TRB sequences. Each unique CDR3 nucleotide sequence was treated as one clone, and only productive sequences with two or more reads were kept. The repertoire metrics were Shannon diversity, evenness, clonality (defined as one minus evenness), and alpha-parameterized diversity profiles covering alpha 0 to 5. The IGoR algorithm was used to compute generation probabilities of clones in paired pre- and post-chemotherapy samples. TCRdb cleaned the public reads at Q25 with fastp, built clones with MiXCR and kept in-frame beta chains. Each CDR3 protein gets just one entry, which takes the most common genes and DNA from the rows behind it. What appears here as the V and J calls and clone size reflects TCRdb's work, not the paper's. The sample contains roughly 1,900 distinct CDR3 sequences, 55% to 70% of them found a single time. The top ten constitute around three fifths of the sample.

Genomic DNA extracted from peripheral blood, rather than sorted cells or RNA, was used as the source for amplification of TCR beta rearrangements. To note about this clonotype: Its antigen is unknown. No clone much larger than this one lies a single base away; base qualities are absent.

Specimen: blood. The sequence was collected from a human donor with a solid tumor. Recombination joined TRBV5-4 with TRBJ2-5; the D gene cannot be resolved reliably. The CDR3 loop reads CASSLKNPKYF. The DNA sequence is TGTGCCAGCAGCTTGAAGAACCCCAAATACTTC.